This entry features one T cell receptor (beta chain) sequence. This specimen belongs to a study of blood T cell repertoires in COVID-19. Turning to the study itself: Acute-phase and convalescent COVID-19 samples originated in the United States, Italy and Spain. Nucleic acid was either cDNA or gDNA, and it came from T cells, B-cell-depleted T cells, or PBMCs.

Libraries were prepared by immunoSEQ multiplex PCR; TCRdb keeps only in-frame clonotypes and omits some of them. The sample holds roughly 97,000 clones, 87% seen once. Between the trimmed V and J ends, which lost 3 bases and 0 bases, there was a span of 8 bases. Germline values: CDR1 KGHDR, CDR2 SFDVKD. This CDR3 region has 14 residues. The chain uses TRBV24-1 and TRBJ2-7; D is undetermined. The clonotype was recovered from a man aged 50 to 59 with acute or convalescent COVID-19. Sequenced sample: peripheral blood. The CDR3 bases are TGTGCCACCAGTGATACCGACAACTCCTACGAGCAGTACTTC. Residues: CATSDTDNSYEQYF.